Described below is a single T cell receptor (beta chain) sequence and its context. Its antigen is not known. TCRdb derives one entry per CDR3 protein from the 5' RACE reads, leaving out DNA. The listing contains about 300,000 distinct CDR3 sequences. The CDR3 sequence is 14 residues long. Germline assignment: CDR1 SGHTA and CDR2 FQGTGA. This record belongs to a study of T cells expressing NK-cell markers. General study findings and limits: Topping the CD3+CD56-NKG2C+ fraction as well were these clonotypes, in a few donors. HCMV specificity of expanded NKG2C+ T cell clones remained unclear.

Sequencing was done on a sample of blood T cells: a sorted CD56 or NKG2C T cell subset, CD4+ or CD8+ T cells, or bulk PBMC T cells (not recorded which). The chain links TRBV7-3 to TRBJ2-7. The sequence was obtained from a woman between 18 and 69 years old in good health. The CDR3 loop reads CASSQVHSSYEQYF. Based on the CDR3 plus reference TRBV7-3 and TRBJ2-7, the full variable domain is GAGVSQTPSNKVTEKGKYVELRCDPISGHTALYWYRQSLGQGPEFLIYFQGTGAADDSGLPNDRFFAVRPEGSVSTLKIQRTERGDSAVYLCASSQVHSSYEQYFGPGTRLTVT.